A selection of T cell receptor beta chains follows, all from one sample in a study of T cell responses to AZD1222 COVID-19 vaccine. The data were produced by immunoSEQ multiplex PCR, yet TCRdb's version contains in-frame clones alone and is incomplete. The sample holds some 53,000 clones, 87% seen once. Material: peripheral blood, obtained 28 days after the second AZD1222 dose. The source of these receptors is an adult who received the AZD1222 COVID-19 vaccine. Both conserved end residues are part of each CDR3. A D gene is named only where the DNA matches it firmly. The size field is filled for only some rows; it gives once, few, many or a size class.

CDR3 length: 14; clone size: .; J gene: TRBJ2-7; D gene: .; V gene: TRBV5-6; CDR3 protein: CASSWERSSYEQYF; CDR3 DNA: TGTGCCAGCAGCTGGGAGAGAAGCTCCTACGAGCAGTACTTC
CDR3 length: 12; clone size: .; J gene: TRBJ2-7; D gene: .; V gene: TRBV6-6; CDR3 protein: CASSYSITDPHF; CDR3 DNA: TGTGCCAGCAGTTACTCCATAACTGACCCTCACTTC
CDR3 length: 14; clone size: .; J gene: TRBJ1-5; D gene: .; V gene: TRBV6-5; CDR3 protein: CASSDIYSNQPQHF; CDR3 DNA: TGTGCCAGCAGCGACATATATAGCAATCAGCCCCAGCATTTT
CDR3 length: 13; clone size: .; J gene: TRBJ2-5; D gene: .; V gene: TRBV5-4; CDR3 protein: CASSLRQGETQYF; CDR3 DNA: TGTGCCAGCAGCTTGAGGCAGGGAGAGACCCAGTACTTC
CDR3 length: 16; clone size: .; J gene: TRBJ2-3; D gene: TRBD2; V gene: TRBV2; CDR3 protein: CASSEGLGVRADTQYF; CDR3 DNA: TGTGCCAGCAGTGAGGGACTAGGAGTTAGAGCAGATACGCAGTATTTT
CDR3 length: 13; clone size: .; J gene: TRBJ2-7; D gene: .; V gene: TRBV27; CDR3 protein: CASSLRRSYEQYF; CDR3 DNA: TGTGCCAGCAGTTTGAGGCGTTCCTACGAGCAGTACTTC
CDR3 length: 16; clone size: .; J gene: TRBJ2-1; D gene: TRBD1; V gene: TRBV7-6; CDR3 protein: CASSLRTGGAYNEQFF; CDR3 DNA: TGTGCCAGCAGCCTCCGGACAGGGGGCGCCTACAATGAGCAGTTCTTC
CDR3 length: 14; clone size: once; J gene: TRBJ2-1; D gene: .; V gene: TRBV4-1; CDR3 protein: CASSPDGSYNEQFF; CDR3 DNA: TGCGCCAGCAGCCCTGACGGATCCTACAATGAGCAGTTCTTC
CDR3 length: 17; clone size: .; J gene: TRBJ1-6; D gene: TRBD1; V gene: TRBV5-6; CDR3 protein: CASSQPTPDRAHSPLHF; CDR3 DNA: TGTGCCAGCAGCCAACCCACTCCGGACAGGGCCCATTCACCCCTCCACTTT
CDR3 length: 14; clone size: .; J gene: TRBJ2-7; D gene: TRBD1; V gene: TRBV6-1; CDR3 protein: CASSEWTGVKEQYF; CDR3 DNA: TGTGCCAGCAGTGAGTGGACAGGGGTGAAAGAGCAGTACTTC
CDR3 length: 15; clone size: .; J gene: TRBJ1-4; D gene: TRBD1; V gene: TRBV5-1; CDR3 protein: CASSLEGQGTEKLFF; CDR3 DNA: TGCGCCAGCAGCTTGGAGGGACAGGGAACTGAAAAACTGTTTTTT
CDR3 length: 15; clone size: once; J gene: TRBJ2-2; D gene: .; V gene: TRBV11-2; CDR3 protein: CASSHRQDYTGELFF; CDR3 DNA: TGTGCCAGCAGCCATCGACAGGACTACACCGGGGAGCTGTTTTTT
CDR3 length: 16; clone size: .; J gene: TRBJ2-3; D gene: TRBD2; V gene: TRBV3-1/TRBV3-2; CDR3 protein: CASSQDSGTSGFTQYF; CDR3 DNA: TGTGCCAGCAGCCAAGATTCTGGGACTAGCGGTTTTACGCAGTATTTT
CDR3 length: 16; clone size: .; J gene: TRBJ1-3; D gene: TRBD1; V gene: TRBV28; CDR3 protein: CASSSHRDSSGNTIYF; CDR3 DNA: TGTGCCAGCAGTTCTCACCGGGACAGCTCTGGAAACACCATATATTTT
CDR3 length: 14; clone size: few; J gene: TRBJ2-7; D gene: TRBD2; V gene: TRBV2; CDR3 protein: CASSDWGGGYEQYF; CDR3 DNA: TGTGCCAGCAGTGACTGGGGCGGGGGCTACGAGCAGTACTTC
CDR3 length: 15; clone size: .; J gene: TRBJ2-3; D gene: TRBD2; V gene: TRBV2; CDR3 protein: CASSVLAGGADTQYF; CDR3 DNA: TGTGCCAGCAGTGTTCTAGCGGGAGGGGCAGATACGCAGTATTTT
CDR3 length: 17; clone size: few; J gene: TRBJ2-3; D gene: TRBD2; V gene: TRBV14; CDR3 protein: CASSHGTSGPSTDTQYF; CDR3 DNA: TGTGCCAGCAGCCACGGGACTAGCGGGCCTAGCACAGATACGCAGTATTTT
CDR3 length: 14; clone size: .; J gene: TRBJ2-3; D gene: TRBD1; V gene: TRBV6-5; CDR3 protein: CASTKQGLADTQYF; CDR3 DNA: TGTGCCAGCACCAAACAGGGGCTGGCAGATACGCAGTATTTT